The clone carrying this TCR beta chain appeared many times. The sample belongs to a study of T cell repertoires in cytomegalovirus infection. About the study: Evidence of both CMV infection and a matching HLA type came from public TCR beta signatures.

MiXCR was run by TCRdb on the reads, yielding one entry per CDR3 protein. The data hold about 240,000 distinct CDR3 sequences, with roughly an eighth observed a single time. CDR3 size: 12 residues. Germline assignment: CDR1 SGHTA and CDR2 FQGNSA. The germline V and J ends were trimmed by 5 bases and 10 bases, with 15 bases remaining between them. Sequencing was carried out using PBMCs. This clonotype originated in a human donor in good health (CMV status not recorded). Some clones in this sample may be carry-over from other donors' samples. This chain connects TRBV7-2 to TRBJ2-7; tentatively, D is TRBD1 or TRBD2 (6 bases each). CDR3 protein: CASSRSGAEQYF. DNA for the CDR3: TGTGCCAGCAGCCGTTCGGGGGCGGAACAGTACTTC.